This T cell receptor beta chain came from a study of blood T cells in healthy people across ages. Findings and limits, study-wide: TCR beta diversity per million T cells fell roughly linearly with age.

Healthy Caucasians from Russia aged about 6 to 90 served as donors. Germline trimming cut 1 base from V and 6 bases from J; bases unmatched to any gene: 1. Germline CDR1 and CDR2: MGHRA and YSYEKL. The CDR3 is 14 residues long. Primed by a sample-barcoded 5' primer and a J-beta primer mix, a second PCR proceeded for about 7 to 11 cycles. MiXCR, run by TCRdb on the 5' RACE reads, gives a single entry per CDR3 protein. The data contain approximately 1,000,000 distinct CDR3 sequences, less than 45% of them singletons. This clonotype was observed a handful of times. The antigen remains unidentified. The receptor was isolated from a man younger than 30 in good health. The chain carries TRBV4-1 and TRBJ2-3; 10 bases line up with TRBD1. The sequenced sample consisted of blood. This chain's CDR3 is CASSQGDRGDTQYF. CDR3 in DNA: TGCGCCAGCAGCCAAGGGGACAGGGGTGATACGCAGTATTTT.